This T cell receptor beta chain was recorded in a study of cytomegalovirus exposure and HLA in healthy donors (dated by TCRdb to between 2016 and 2019). Concerning the study at large: According to an earlier analysis of several hundred of the donors, 150 million to 200 million T cells yielded 95 million to 140 million unique TCR beta sequences and 276 Gb of sequence data. An earlier analysis of 587 of the donors used high-throughput TCR beta sequencing to judge whether each TCR beta V gene segment behaved as functional or pseudogenic. A later genetic analysis took genome-wide SNP genotypes for about 55% of the 666 donors and used that subset as a discovery cohort. To predict cytomegalovirus infection status, the study combined high-throughput TCR immunosequencing, statistical association of individual TCRs with disease status, and machine learning. Besides the first cohort of roughly 700 subjects, a separate validation cohort made up of over 100 different subjects was used. The later analysis used no new phenotypic data to find candidate immune exposures, relying instead on TCR beta sequences and their occurrence across donors. Alongside the repertoire data, information on donor age, sex, ethnicity and CMV serostatus was compiled. The number of donors typed differed by locus, with 629-630 for A, B, C, DRB1 and DQB1, roughly 520 for DQA1, 606 for DPA1, and around 450 for DPB1. The study aimed to test whether cataloging public T cell receptors could reveal signatures of past pathogen exposure. Five DR-DQ haplotypes were handled as single units for association and clustering because linkage in the cohort was strong. In a later analysis, previously published TCR beta repertoires from 666 donors were re-analyzed and high-resolution HLA genotyping was added so that TCR occurrence patterns could be studied. Approximately 310 gigabases of sequencing data and approximately 84 million unique TCR sequences were included in an early release covering about 600 HLA-typed donors. All discovery cohort repertoires had been generated on a single sequencing platform. HLA typing included class I and class II loci at four-digit resolution. Across approximately 420 genotyped donors of the cohort, an average of about 240,000 unique TCR beta nucleotide sequences per donor were sequenced, and roughly a sixth of those sequences were non-productive. Using immunosequencing, the study profiled T cell repertoires from 500 to 800 subjects and related those repertoires to cytomegalovirus serostatus. The genetic ancestry cluster associated with self-reported Caucasian donors included 70% to 85% of the approximately 410 genotyped donors. The study at large found these results: Most TCR sequences were seen in very few donors, while some public TCRs were found in many individuals. Compared with equally common non-associated chains, HLA-associated TCR beta chains in a later analysis were more clonally expanded and had lower generation probabilities. Specific HLA alleles were associated with 15,000 to 20,000 TCR beta sequences at a false discovery rate of 0.05 in a later analysis. Strong co-occurrence of HLA alleles, especially DR and DQ, made assigning TCR associations to individual alleles difficult. Broadly in line with IMGT annotations, most TCR beta V segments showed up in productive rearrangements about 87% or about 30% of the time in an earlier analysis of several hundred of the donors. Compared with the roughly 720-donor mean, donors in an Asian-associated ancestry cluster had fewer N-insertions in productive TCRs, according to a later genetic analysis. A later genetic analysis associated a missense DCLRE1C variant with V-gene and J-gene trimming of TCR beta chains, and an independent cohort replicated the association. Linkage disequilibrium might explain the correlated functional status among segregating V segments, but an unknown experimental factor could not be ruled out. The 87-base-pair reads could not distinguish some IMGT-functional V segments, including TRBV6-2 and TRBV6-3, so those segments were excluded. A further reported finding was that TCR beta sequences accurately predicted the HLA-A and HLA-B alleles for most subjects in the first cohort. Sequencing depth was assumed to be roughly uniform across donors in the presence/absence analyses, though that assumption may not hold. Several of the top co-occurrence clusters appeared to be linked to parvovirus B19, influenza, CMV and Epstein-Barr virus, according to a later analysis. The study listed approximately 160 TCR beta chains as associated with cytomegalovirus. In a later analysis, the rate of TCR association differed among HLA loci, with DRB1 alleles having the most associated TCRs and HLA-C alleles having the fewest. A cluster of highly shared sequence variants was judged likely to be a technical artifact of the sequencing pipeline. In both the original and validation cohorts, the classifier was reported to diagnose cytomegalovirus status with high specificity and sensitivity. This cohort had only TCR beta chains sequenced, and the lack of alpha or paired-chain data limited which features could be detected. HLA typing was unavailable for some donors at each locus, so association tests used only the typed subset. The authors suggested that the approach could potentially be extended to other disease states and immunological phenotypes. According to a later analysis, most CMV-associated TCR beta chains appeared to be HLA-restricted, and the HLA associations seemed to be driven largely by CMV exposure. About 17 rarely observed V segments, including chromosome 9 orphons, were excluded from the earlier analysis of just under 600 of the donors because counts were too low. CMV serostatus was the only immune exposure information available for the cohort. A few of the identified cytomegalovirus-associated TCR beta chains were confirmed in vitro to be specific for cytomegalovirus antigens.

In total, roughly 710 healthy bone marrow donors made up the cohort. All cohort members were sampled while nominally healthy, although unrecorded immune exposures were likely present. The donor tested CMV seropositive and was one of the 289 seropositive cohort members. Every donor gave a peripheral blood sample, and the peripheral blood mononuclear cells from that sample were used for TCR beta sequencing. The Qiagen DNeasy Blood Extraction Kit was used to extract genomic DNA from the blood cell samples. This clone was found a few times. It has no known antigen specificity. No base quality information exists; no much larger clone differs at one position. Library construction relied on the immunoSEQ multiplex PCR assay. The multiplex PCR relied on a mix of 60 forward primers for TCR Vbeta segments and 13 reverse primers for TCR Jbeta segments. A multiplex PCR assay on genomic DNA amplified the CDR3 region of rearranged TCR beta genes. On the Illumina HiSeq System, the amplified TCR beta libraries were sequenced as 87-base-pair reads. Per the source publication's procedure: A later analysis counted 75 million to 100 million unique TCR beta chains across the 640 or so repertoires, and some 12 million of these chains were shared by at least two donors. Raw reads were error-corrected and collapsed into unique sequences by a nearest-neighbor algorithm in which closely related sequences were merged to remove PCR and sequencing errors. To assign V, D and J gene segments, CDR3 sequences were aligned to IMGT reference sequences. For a sequence to be retained, a match of at least six nucleotides to both a V gene segment and a J gene segment was required. A rearrangement was called productive if the CDR3 had no stop codons and remained in frame with V and J, and every other rearrangement was called non-productive. Following IMGT convention, CDR3 was defined as the stretch from the second conserved V-encoded cysteine up to the conserved J-encoded phenylalanine. In an earlier analysis of 587 of the donors, sequences lacking an unambiguous match to a single V gene segment were excluded. In an earlier analysis of some 590 of the donors, a V segment was called functional when productive rearrangements were above 56.7%, and segregating when the standard deviation between donors exceeded 5%. To diagnose cytomegalovirus status from the catalog of TCR beta chain sequences, a statistical classification framework was built. In a later analysis, V and J genes were assigned by comparing TCR nucleotide sequences against IMGT/GENE-DB human TR gene sequences. The TCRdist pipeline was used in a later analysis to assign CDR3 sequences and most-parsimonious VDJ recombination scenarios. A later analysis defined each TCR beta chain by its CDR3 amino acid sequence plus V-gene family, and excluded reads lacking a unique V-gene family. As a way to deal with suspected cross-contamination and a sequencing artifact, a later analysis dropped under 600 nucleotide sequences that were highly shared and had low generation probability. In a later analysis, a clonal expansion index was calculated for each public chain from normalized within-repertoire ranks of inferred template counts. In a later analysis, generation probabilities were computed using a VDJ recombination model fitted to out-of-frame rearrangements, and the results were checked against IGoR. A later analysis scored TCR-TCR, TCR-HLA and TCR-CMV co-occurrence with hypergeometric tests, applying a repertoire-size bias correction to TCR pairs. False discovery rates were estimated in a later analysis by permuting HLA or CMV assignments 20 times. In a later analysis, co-occurring TCRs were grouped using DBSCAN, with TCRdist sequence similarity added in when clustering inside HLA-allele-positive subsets. For co-occurrence clustering, repertoires with fewer than 30,000 or more than 120,000 public chains were excluded, along with roughly 5 repertoires with anomalous nucleotide sharing. The clones in this table, taken by TCRdb from immuneACCESS, are in-frame only. Not every clone is retained; where verified, under half of the shortfall comes from an unresolved V gene, and the cause of the rest is unknown. V and J calls and clone size are copied from that table; D and trimming were computed from the DNA. For this sample there are roughly 99,000 clones; approximately 79% appear just once. Around 13% of the sample lies in the top ten.

V sheds 10 bases and J sheds 4 bases, leaving 11 bases between their ends. The germline V gene gives CDR1 as MGHRA and CDR2 as YSYEKL. The CDR3 holds 13 amino acids from the cysteine to the phenylalanine. Left in the record is the CDR3 DNA by itself, 39 bases read in frame from the first base. The receptor chain draws on TRBV4-1 and TRBJ1-6; tentative D gene TRBD1, with 5 bases matching. The sequence derives from a woman in her forties in good health and CMV-seropositive. Source material: PBMCs. The CDR3 is CATAGQYNSPLHF. The nucleotide sequence is TGCGCCACCGCAGGGCAGTATAATTCACCCCTCCACTTT.